This T cell receptor beta chain was identified during a study of cytomegalovirus exposure and HLA in healthy donors. 13 Jbeta primers and 60 Vbeta primers were used for the PCR. Repertoires were generated with immunoSEQ multiplex PCR, while TCRdb's copy carries only in-frame clones and drops some. The table includes some 200,000 clones, about four fifths detected once. CDR3 size: 17 residues. Between the trimmed V and J ends, which lost 3 bases and 6 bases, there was a span of 21 bases. Looked up from germline, CDR1 is SGDLS and CDR2 is YYNGEE. This receptor was obtained from a man aged 50 or older in good health and CMV-seronegative. The specimen sequenced was PBMCs. The chain is built from TRBV9 and TRBJ1-4, with D tentatively TRBD1 (6 bases). The CDR3 DNA follows: TGTGCCAGCAGCGCCCCGGGACACCATACCGGCGATGAAAAACTGTTTTTT. As protein: CASSAPGHHTGDEKLFF.